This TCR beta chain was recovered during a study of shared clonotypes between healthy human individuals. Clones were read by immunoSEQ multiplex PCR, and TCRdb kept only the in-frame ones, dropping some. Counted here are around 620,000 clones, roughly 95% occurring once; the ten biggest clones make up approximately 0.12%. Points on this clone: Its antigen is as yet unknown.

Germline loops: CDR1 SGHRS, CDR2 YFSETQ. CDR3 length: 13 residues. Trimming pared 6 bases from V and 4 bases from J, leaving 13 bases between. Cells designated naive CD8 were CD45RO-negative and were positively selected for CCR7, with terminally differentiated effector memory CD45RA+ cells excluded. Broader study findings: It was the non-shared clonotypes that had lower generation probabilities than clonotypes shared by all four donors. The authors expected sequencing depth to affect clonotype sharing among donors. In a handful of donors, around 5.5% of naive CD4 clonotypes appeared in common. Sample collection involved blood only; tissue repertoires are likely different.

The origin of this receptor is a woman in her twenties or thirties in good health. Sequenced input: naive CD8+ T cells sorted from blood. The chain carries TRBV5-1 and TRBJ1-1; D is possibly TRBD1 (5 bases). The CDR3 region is CASNTGAATEAFF. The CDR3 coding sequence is TGCGCCAGCAATACAGGTGCGGCCACTGAAGCTTTCTTT.